The T cell receptor (beta chain) described here comes from a study of vaccination effects on CD4 cells after COVID-19. Study background: They grew a few million PBMC in each well, adding around 10 IU/ml IL-2 and 8.5 to 10 ug/ml peptides. Overall study results and limits: Infection- and vaccine-induced clones contracted markedly late after vaccination. The study found that only 1 of 255 vaccine-induced clones from healthy vaccinees cross-reacted with common cold coronaviruses.

This clone showed up just once. The antigen is undetermined. The repertoire was sequenced with immunoSEQ multiplex PCR; TCRdb's copy has only in-frame clones and lacks some. The sample has over 65,000 clones; about 74% are singletons. Per the germline V gene, CDR1 is GTSNPN and CDR2 is SVGIG (reference sequence). V lost 3 bases and J 4 bases, leaving 9 bases between the germline ends. The CDR3 spans 13 residues. Isolation of CD4+ T cells took place after nine to ten days of culture. Half the medium was replaced with IL-2 medium on days 3 and 7. The receptor was derived from a human donor who received a COVID-19 vaccine. This sequence joins TRBV30 and TRBJ1-4, with TRBD1 as a possible D gene (5 bases). This specimen was CD4+ T cells from PBMCs cultured without peptide, taken before COVID-19 vaccination. CDR3: CAWRRQYNEKLFF. CDR3 coding DNA: TGTGCCTGGAGAAGACAGTATAATGAAAAACTGTTTTTT.